These T cell receptor beta chains were read from a single sample in a study of cytomegalovirus exposure and HLA in healthy donors. TCRdb keeps only in-frame clones here, not all; method: immunoSEQ multiplex PCR. The sample's table shows about 67,000 clones. Sequencing input: PBMCs. These receptor sequences come from a boy under 18 in good health and CMV-seronegative. Each CDR3 is given with its conserved first and last residue. Each record gives: V gene, D gene, J gene, CDR3 protein, CDR3 DNA. D genes are given only for firm matches.

TRBV13	TRBD1	TRBJ1-1	CASSETTGREAFF	TGTGCCAGCAGCGAGACGACAGGGAGAGAAGCTTTCTTT
TRBV30	.	TRBJ2-5	CAWKGETQYF	TGTGCCTGGAAGGGGGAGACCCAGTACTTC
TRBV27	.	TRBJ2-4	CASSLSTVLSAKNIQYF	TGTGCCAGCAGTTTATCGACAGTTTTATCGGCCAAAAACATTCAGTACTTC
TRBV6-4	TRBD1	TRBJ1-2	CASSDSRTGRTGYTF	TGTGCCAGCAGTGACTCCCGGACAGGTCGAACTGGCTACACCTTC
TRBV28	TRBD1	TRBJ1-2	CASSLKQGMTYGYTF	TGTGCCAGCAGTTTGAAACAGGGGATGACCTATGGCTACACCTTC
TRBV2	.	TRBJ1-1	CASRSTWNTEAFF	TGTGCCAGCAGATCGACATGGAACACTGAAGCTTTCTTT
TRBV4-1	.	TRBJ1-2	CASSQGVTGIYGYTF	TGCGCCAGCAGCCAAGGAGTAACAGGAATTTATGGCTACACCTTC
TRBV10-1	TRBD1	TRBJ1-2	CASSEGTGTRDGYTF	TGCGCCAGCAGTGAAGGGACAGGGACCAGGGATGGCTACACCTTC
TRBV2	TRBD2	TRBJ2-4	CASSEGTSGLWVQYF	TGTGCCAGCAGTGAAGGGACTAGCGGCCTTTGGGTTCAGTACTTC
TRBV12-2	.	TRBJ1-1	CASRLVGGQEVEHTEAFF	TGTGCAAGTCGCTTAGTAGGAGGACAGGAGGTTGAGCACACTGAAGCTTTCTTT
TRBV2	TRBD1	TRBJ1-2	CASNTGTGNYGYTF	TGTGCCAGCAACACCGGGACAGGGAACTATGGCTACACCTTC
TRBV9	TRBD2	TRBJ2-5	CASSVGGNLLETQYF	TGTGCCAGCAGCGTGGGGGGGAACCTCCTGGAGACCCAGTACTTC
TRBV6-6	.	TRBJ1-2	CASSPGGLYGYTF	TGTGCCAGCAGTCCGGGTGGCCTCTATGGCTACACCTTC
TRBV9	TRBD1	TRBJ1-2	CASSVASTGGDYGYTF	TGTGCCAGCAGCGTAGCCTCGACAGGGGGGGACTATGGCTACACCTTC
TRBV10-1	.	TRBJ2-6	CASTPGSGANVLTF	TGCGCCAGCACCCCAGGGTCTGGGGCCAACGTCCTGACTTTC
TRBV5-4	TRBD1	TRBJ1-5	CASSRGQGAGQPQHF	TGTGCCAGCAGCCGAGGACAGGGGGCCGGTCAGCCCCAGCATTTT
TRBV25-1	TRBD1	TRBJ1-1	CASRWDRGMRAFF	TGTGCCAGCAGGTGGGACAGAGGAATGAGAGCTTTCTTT
TRBV30	.	TRBJ2-1	CAWSVAVNEQFF	TGTGCCTGGAGTGTTGCGGTGAATGAGCAGTTCTTC
TRBV2	TRBD1	TRBJ1-2	CASRKDREVNYGYTF	TGTGCCAGCAGGAAGGACAGGGAGGTTAACTATGGCTACACCTTC
TRBV7-2	.	TRBJ2-1	CASSPGGHLDNEQFF	TGTGCCAGCAGCCCAGGGGGGCACCTCGACAATGAGCAGTTCTTC